This TCR beta chain appears in the sequencing data of a study of blood T cell repertoires in COVID-19. On the study more broadly: The United States, Italy and Spain provided the acute and convalescent COVID-19 samples.

Original data processing: Reference gene primers were amplified, and this amplification served to estimate nucleated cell counts. Sequencing used immunoSEQ multiplex PCR; TCRdb keeps in-frame clones, though not all of them. V and J calls plus clone size are reproduced from that table; the DNA served to infer D and trimming. This sample has about 140,000 clones, with just over 85% found just once. The receptor was isolated from a woman aged 55-70 years with acute or convalescent COVID-19. The sequencing input was peripheral blood.

The CDR3 nucleotides read TGCGCCAGCAGCACCCGACAGCTCGGCTACGAGCAGTACTTC. Translating it yields CASSTRQLGYEQYF. The chain recombines TRBV5-1 with TRBJ2-7; D possibly corresponds to TRBD1 (5 bases). Germline V CDR1 and CDR2: SGHRS, YFSETQ. The CDR3 loop spans 14 amino acids. V was cut by 4 bases and J by 3 bases, with 14 bases left in between.